This T cell receptor beta chain derives from a study of T cells in Graves' hyperthyroidism and ophthalmopathy. Study outcomes and limitations: Appearing also in blood were most of the thyroid clonotypes expanded above 0.001.

Among ophthalmopathy patients, the Clinical Activity Score reached at least 3, the NOSPECS grade reached at least 4, and duration remained under 3 months. Authors of the study amplified TCR beta CDR3 regions from RNA transcripts. TCR CDR3 underwent first-round RT-PCR with the HTBI primer set. MiXCR, run by TCRdb on the multiplex PCR reads, gives a single entry per CDR3 protein. The data show around 530,000 distinct CDR3 sequences, with roughly 18% seen just once and around 17% held by the top ten. Germline V gene data show CDR1 as MNHEY and CDR2 as SMNVEV (reference sequence). The CDR3 length is 14 residues. V was cut by 7 bases and J by 4 bases, with 17 bases left in between. This clonotype was seen a handful of times. Its antigen remains unknown.

The sample was blood. This receptor was taken from a woman aged 18-29 years with Graves' ophthalmopathy. The chain has TRBV27 and TRBJ2-7; D might be TRBD2 (6 bases). In DNA form, the CDR3 reads TGTGCCAGCAAGGGACTTCCGGGGAGTTACGAGCAGTACTTC. This translates into CASKGLPGSYEQYF.